This T cell receptor beta chain appears in the sequencing data of a study of CD8 T cells in ankylosing spondylitis. Whole-study results and caveats: Blood from ankylosing spondylitis patients appeared to carry a characteristic roughly eight-variant TCR beta motif. Clones linked to disease, bearing a CD8+ phenotype, were relatively rare in peripheral blood.

TCRdb redid the calling of the 5' RACE reads with MiXCR, one entry per CDR3 protein. Here the sample spans about 160,000 distinct CDR3 sequences, under 45% being singletons. Turning to this clonotype: The antigen is unknown.

The CDR3 has 14 residues. V lost 6 bases and J 4 bases, leaving 13 bases between the germline ends. The sequence was obtained from a male donor with ankylosing spondylitis. The chain recombines TRBV12-3 or TRBV12-4 with TRBJ1-3; the D is unclear. Sequencing was done on a sample of synovial fluid, either unsorted or a sorted T cell fraction (not recorded which). CDR3 coding DNA: TGTGCCAGCAGCTTCGGACGATCAGGAAACACCATATATTTT. This sequence encodes CASSFGRSGNTIYF.